The entry below gives a single T cell receptor (beta chain) sequence along with its context. At one end, the junction sequence differs from germline, possibly due to a read error. The data belong to a study of blood T cell repertoires in COVID-19. TCRdb's table, derived via immunoSEQ multiplex PCR, lists solely in-frame clones and lacks some. This sample has approximately 240,000 clones, with around four fifths found just once. This CDR3 has 13 residues. Germline loops: CDR1 SQVTM, CDR2 ANQGSEA. The TCR was taken from a woman aged 60-70 years with active or convalescent COVID-19. This sequence joins TRBV29-1 and TRBJ2-5; TRBD1 aligns across 8 bases. The specimen was peripheral blood. CDR3 nucleotide sequence: TGCAGCGTGGAAGGACAGGGTGATTCGACCCAGTACTTC. It specifies CSVEGQGDSTQYF. The full variable domain, with the rest looked up from reference TRBV29-1 and TRBJ2-5, is SAVISQKPSRDICQRGTSLTIQCQVDSQVTMMFWYRQQPGQSLTLIATANQGSEATYESGFVIDKFPISRPNLTFSTLTVSNMSPEDSSIYLCSVEGQGDSTQYFGPGTRLLVL.